The 5 T cell receptor beta chains below all came from one sample that was sequenced in a study of cytomegalovirus exposure and HLA in healthy donors (dated by TCRdb to about 2017). Libraries were prepared through the immunoSEQ multiplex PCR assay. A mixture of 60 forward primers for TCR Vbeta segments and 13 reverse primers for TCR Jbeta segments was used in the multiplex PCR. The clones in this table, taken by TCRdb from immuneACCESS, are in-frame only. Not every clone is retained; where verified, under half of the shortfall comes from an unresolved V gene, and the cause of the rest is unknown. For this sample the table gives about 97,000 clones, of which 73% were detected only once. The top ten clones comprise 3% to 4% of the sample. What was sequenced was PBMCs. The receptors come from a man aged 35 to 55 in good health and CMV-seronegative.

V usage is TRBV9 and J usage is TRBJ2-2; 11 bases line up with TRBD2. Germline lookup yields CDR1 SGDLS and CDR2 YYNGEE. The junction had 15 bases not matched to a gene; V was cut back by 4 bases and J by 1 base. This CDR3 is 20 amino acids long. The chain's CDR3 is CASSSPQGASGGKNTGELFF. The CDR3 DNA reads as TGTGCCAGCAGCTCCCCCCAGGGGGCTAGCGGGGGGAAGAACACCGGGGAGCTGTTTTTT. The variable domain in full, completed from reference TRBV9 and TRBJ2-2, reads DSGVTQTPKHLITATGQRVTLRCSPRSGDLSVYWYQQSLDQGLQFLIQYYNGEERAKGNILERFSAQQFPDLHSELNLSSLELGDSALYFCASSSPQGASGGKNTGELFFGEGSRLTVL.

The chain has TRBV18 and TRBJ2-3; D might be TRBD1 (7 bases). The CDR3 totals 15 residues. CDR1 is KGHSH, CDR2 LQKENI, per germline. The V and J ends lost 3 bases and 6 bases respectively, with 16 bases between them. The CDR3 DNA reads as TGTGCCAGCTCACCTACGACTAGGGGGCAGGATACGCAGTATTTT. Translated, it gives CASSPTTRGQDTQYF.

The chain couples TRBV7-9 to TRBJ1-1; D not certain. V dropped 2 bases and J dropped 1 base, with 11 bases sitting between them. The CDR3 runs to 15 residues. In germline, CDR1 is SEHNR, CDR2 FQNEAQ (reference sequence). The CDR3 loop is CASSLLVNSNTEAFF. The CDR3 DNA reads TGTGCCAGCAGCTTATTGGTTAACTCGAACACTGAAGCTTTCTTT.

J is TRBJ2-7 and V is TRBV27; 10 bases match TRBD2. The CDR3 extends over 13 amino acids. Trimming removed 4 bases from V and 7 bases from J; junction bases left unmatched: 4. In germline, CDR1 is MNHEY, CDR2 SMNVEV (reference sequence). The CDR3: CASSSSGGDEQYF. The CDR3 DNA reads as TGTGCCAGCAGTTCTAGCGGGGGTGATGAGCAGTACTTC.

This chain connects TRBV10-3 to TRBJ1-2, with 9 nucleotides matching TRBD1. This CDR3 comprises 12 residues. The junction had 3 bases not matched to a gene; V was cut back by 6 bases and J by 7 bases. Looked up from germline, CDR1 is ENHRY and CDR2 is SYGVKD. CDR3: CAISPGQGGYTF. The DNA of the CDR3 is TGTGCCATCAGCCCGGGACAGGGTGGCTACACCTTC.